Following are 23 T cell receptor beta chains from one sample sequenced in a study of blood T cell repertoires in COVID-19. Produced via immunoSEQ multiplex PCR; TCRdb's table is partial and in-frame only. The table lists roughly 150,000 clones, approximately 80% of them singletons. Sequencing was carried out using peripheral blood. The receptors were sampled from a woman aged 45-59 years with acute or convalescent COVID-19.

This chain links TRBV28 with TRBJ1-5; 8 nucleotides align to TRBD1. CDR1 MDHEN and CDR2 SYDVKM come from the germline V gene. The V segment lost 11 bases and the J segment 2 bases; nucleotides outside the gene matches: 8. This CDR3 has 14 residues. CDR3 in amino acids: CAGGTGGGNQPQHF. The CDR3 region has the DNA TGTGCCGGAGGAACAGGGGGAGGCAATCAGCCCCAGCATTTT.

The chain couples TRBV19 to TRBJ1-2, with TRBD1 as a possible D gene (5 bases). Germline V CDR1 and CDR2: LNHDA, SQIVND (reference sequence). The CDR3 length is 11 residues. V shed 6 bases and J shed 5 bases, with 7 bases lying between them. CDR3 sequence reads: CASRDNYGYTF. CDR3 DNA: TGTGCCAGTAGGGACAATTATGGCTACACCTTC.

The chain has TRBV18 and TRBJ2-1; 10 bases line up with TRBD2. V was clipped by 4 bases and J by 9 bases; unmatched bases: 0. This CDR3 comprises 12 residues. Germline CDR1 KGHSH, CDR2 LQKENI. The CDR3, as DNA: TGTGCCAGCTCACGGACTAGCGGTGAGCAGTTCTTC. Amino acid sequence: CASSRTSGEQFF.

The rearrangement links TRBV5-8 to TRBJ1-5, with TRBD1 matching over 7 bases. Germline V gene data show CDR1 as SGHTS and CDR2 as YDEGEE. The CDR3 runs to 15 residues. Trimming at V came to 3 bases and at J to 5 bases, leaving 8 bases not matched to a gene. This CDR3 is CASSSEGGRHQPQHF. In nucleotides, the CDR3 is TGTGCCAGCAGCTCCGAAGGGGGCCGCCATCAGCCCCAGCATTTT.

The genes are TRBV9 and TRBJ1-4, with a weak D call TRBD1 (5 bases). Trimming shortened V by 3 bases and J by 3 bases, and 9 bases separated the two germline ends. The CDR3 consists of 14 residues. Germline V gene data show CDR1 as SGDLS and CDR2 as YYNGEE. CDR3 bases: TGTGCCAGCAGCGCCGGGGGATCTAATGAAAAACTGTTTTTT. Translation: CASSAGGSNEKLFF. Full variable domain (remainder filled in from reference TRBV9 and TRBJ1-4): DSGVTQTPKHLITATGQRVTLRCSPRSGDLSVYWYQQSLDQGLQFLIQYYNGEERAKGNILERFSAQQFPDLHSELNLSSLELGDSALYFCASSAGGSNEKLFFGSGTQLSVL.

This chain uses TRBV10-2 with TRBJ1-5, with D hard to call. Germline-derived CDR1 and CDR2 are WSHSY and SAAADI. The CDR3 has 14 amino acids. The V end lost 5 bases, the J end lost 4 bases, and 12 bases lay between the germline ends. The CDR3 is CASSIDPGNQPQHF. CDR3 nucleotide sequence: TGCGCCAGCAGTATAGACCCGGGGAATCAGCCCCAGCATTTT.

In its sample, this clone was seen once. This chain joins TRBV2 and TRBJ1-1; tentatively, D is TRBD1 (6 bases). Germline V lookup: CDR1 SNHLY, CDR2 FYNNEI. The CDR3 loop spans 13 amino acids. Trimming left V 6 bases short and J 2 bases short, with 10 bases between. The CDR3 spells CASSQGRNTEAFF. CDR3 in DNA: TGTGCCAGCAGCCAGGGGCGCAACACTGAAGCTTTCTTT.

The CDR3 sequence is CASSFGTASYEQYF. For the CDR3, the DNA is TGCGCCAGCAGCTTTGGGACAGCTTCCTACGAGCAGTACTTC. The rearrangement joins TRBV5-1 to TRBJ2-7; TRBD1 matches 7 bases. The germline V gene has CDR1 SGHRS and CDR2 YFSETQ. V lost 2 bases, J lost 1 base, and 3 bases stayed unmatched. The CDR3 covers 14 residues.

The genes are TRBV10-3 and TRBJ1-3; D is undetermined. CDR3 size: 13 residues. Trimming cost V 3 bases and J 0 bases, with 3 bases left between them. The germline gives CDR1 ENHRY, CDR2 SYGVKD. CDR3 loop: CAISDLSGNTIYF. The DNA for the CDR3 is TGTGCCATCAGTGATCTCTCTGGAAACACCATATATTTT.

The genes are TRBV6-6 and TRBJ1-5; no definite D call. This CDR3 comprises 14 residues. Germline V gene lookup returns CDR1 MNHNY and CDR2 SVGAGI (reference sequence). V gave up 7 bases and J gave up 2 bases, with 12 bases separating them. The DNA of the CDR3 is TGTGCCAGCAACCCGCCAGGCGGCAATCAGCCCCAGCATTTT. Residues: CASNPPGGNQPQHF.

The genes are TRBV5-8 and TRBJ1-4; unclear D gene. Trimming removed 0 bases from V and 1 base from J, with 7 bases in between. The length of the CDR3 is 15 residues. The germline V gene has CDR1 SGHTS and CDR2 YDEGEE. The CDR3 here is CASSLDLLTNEKLFF. The DNA of the CDR3 is TGTGCCAGCAGCTTGGATCTCCTAACTAATGAAAAACTGTTTTTT. The full variable domain, its missing parts supplied by reference TRBV5-8 and TRBJ1-4, is EAGVTQSPTHLIKTRGQQATLRCSPISGHTSVYWYQQALGLGLQFLLWYDEGEERNRGNFPPRFSGRQFPNYSSELNVNALELEDSALYLCASSLDLLTNEKLFFGSGTQLSVL.

The rearrangement uses TRBV5-4 and TRBJ1-5; D unresolved. In germline, CDR1 is SGHNT, CDR2 YYREEE (reference sequence). Trimming removed 0 bases at V and 0 bases at J, with 10 bases between. The CDR3 covers 16 residues. The CDR3 is CASSLGGILSNQPQHF. CDR3 coding DNA: TGTGCCAGCAGCTTGGGAGGGATTCTTAGCAATCAGCCCCAGCATTTT. Drawing the rest from reference TRBV5-4 and TRBJ1-5, the complete variable domain is ETGVTQSPTHLIKTRGQQVTLRCSSQSGHNTVSWYQQALGQGPQFIFQYYREEENGRGNFPPRFSGLQFPNYSSELNVNALELDDSALYLCASSLGGILSNQPQHFGDGTRLSIL.

This sequence joins TRBV2 and TRBJ1-2; unclear D gene. The ends were cut back, 2 bases at V and 4 bases at J, with 5 bases in the middle. CDR3 size: 12 residues. From germline, CDR1 is SNHLY and CDR2 FYNNEI. DNA for the CDR3: TGTGCCAGCAGTGAACCCAGCTATGGCTACACCTTC. Translating it yields CASSEPSYGYTF.

The CDR3 here is CASRITGGAHGPLHF. CDR3 nucleotide sequence: TGTGCCAGCAGGATAACAGGGGGCGCTCATGGTCCCCTCCACTTT. The chain links TRBV6-5 to TRBJ1-6, with TRBD1 matching 9 bases. V shed 6 bases and J 13 bases; nucleotides not matched to a gene: 13. Germline CDR1 MNHEY, CDR2 SVGAGI. CDR3 length: 15 residues.

This clone was counted many times. The chain combines TRBV5-8 with TRBJ1-5, with 8 positions matching TRBD1. The CDR3 is made up of 15 amino acids. Unmatched junction bases numbered 8, after V lost 2 bases and J lost 7 bases. Germline V lookup: CDR1 SGHTS, CDR2 YDEGEE. DNA for the CDR3: TGTGCCAGCAGCTTACAACAGGGGGTTTGGCAGCCCCAGCATTTT. It is translated as CASSLQQGVWQPQHF.

This clone appeared a single time. This sequence joins TRBV5-4 and TRBJ2-5, with D possibly being TRBD1 (6 bases). Germline CDR1 and CDR2: SGHNT and YYREEE (reference sequence). The CDR3 length is 13 residues. V dropped 2 bases and J dropped 5 bases, with 10 bases sitting between them. CDR3 sequence: CASSLQGQETQYF. CDR3 sequence (DNA): TGTGCCAGCAGCTTACAGGGTCAGGAGACCCAGTACTTC.

V usage is TRBV3-1 (or the pseudogene TRBV3-2) and J usage is TRBJ2-5; D is perhaps TRBD1 (5 bases). V was pared by 5 bases and J by 9 bases, with 10 bases between. CDR3 length: 11 amino acids. Germline V gene data show CDR1 as LGHDT and CDR2 as YNNKEL (reference sequence). CDR3 nucleotides: TGTGCCAGCAGCGCGCCCAGGGCCCAGTACTTC. Protein sequence: CASSAPRAQYF.

The chain carries TRBV1 and TRBJ2-2; the table's TRBD1 call for D was not verified on the DNA. TRBV1 is assigned pseudogene status. The CDR3 is made up of 13 amino acids. CDR3 loop: CTSSHQNTGELFF. In DNA form, the CDR3 reads TGCACCAGCAGCCATCAAAACACCGGGGAGCTGTTTTTT.

The chain has TRBV5-8 and TRBJ1-5; D is unclear. CDR3 length: 15 amino acids. V was cut by 6 bases and J by 4 bases, with 17 bases left in between. Germline CDR1 reads SGHTS; CDR2 reads YDEGEE. The CDR3 nucleotides are TGTGCCAGCACCCACCTCGGAGGTAAAAATCAGCCCCAGCATTTT. Its translation: CASTHLGGKNQPQHF.

CDR3 loop: CASSLSRGAQPQHF. CDR3 sequence (DNA): TGTGCCAGCAGCTTAAGTAGGGGCGCTCAGCCCCAGCATTTT. This chain connects TRBV3-1 (or the pseudogene TRBV3-2) to TRBJ1-5, with D maybe TRBD1 (5 bases). Germline V gene data show CDR1 as LGHDT and CDR2 as YNNKEL (reference sequence). The CDR3 is 14 amino acids. Trimming took 5 bases from V and 6 from J, leaving 14 bases between them.

The chain carries TRBV24-1 and TRBJ1-3; TRBD1 matches 7 bases. Germline V gene data show CDR1 as KGHDR and CDR2 as SFDVKD. The CDR3 loop spans 15 amino acids. The ends lost 12 bases at V and 0 bases at J; junction bases unmatched: 10. As DNA, the CDR3 is TGTGCCGCTTCCTCTACAGGGGACTCTGGAAACACCATATATTTT. This translates into CAASSTGDSGNTIYF.

The rearrangement joins TRBV7-8 to TRBJ1-1; 9 nucleotides match TRBD1. Germline values: CDR1 SGHVS, CDR2 FQNEAQ. CDR3 length: 15 residues. V was pared by 3 bases and J by 2 bases, with 4 bases of the junction left unmatched. In nucleotides, the CDR3 is TGTGCCAGCAGCTTGGGGACAGGGTTCAACACTGAAGCTTTCTTT. Translating gives CASSLGTGFNTEAFF.

V is TRBV7-2 and J is TRBJ1-6; D remains ambiguous. The germline CDR1 and CDR2 sequences are SGHTA and FQGNSA. V lost 4 bases and J lost 7, with 5 bases in between. The CDR3 sequence is 12 residues long. The CDR3 sequence: CASSYQNSPLHF. The CDR3, as DNA: TGTGCCAGCAGCTACCAGAATTCACCCCTCCACTTT.